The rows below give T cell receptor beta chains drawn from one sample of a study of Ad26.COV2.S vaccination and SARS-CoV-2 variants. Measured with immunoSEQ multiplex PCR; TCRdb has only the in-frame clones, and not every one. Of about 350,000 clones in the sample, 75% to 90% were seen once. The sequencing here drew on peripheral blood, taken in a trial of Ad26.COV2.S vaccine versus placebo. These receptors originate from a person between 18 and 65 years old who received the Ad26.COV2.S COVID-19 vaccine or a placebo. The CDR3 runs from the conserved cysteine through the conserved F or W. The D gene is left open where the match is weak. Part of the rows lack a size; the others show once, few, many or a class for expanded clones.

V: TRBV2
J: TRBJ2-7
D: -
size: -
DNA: TGTGCCAGCAATCGAAAAGCAGGCTACGAGCAGTACTTC
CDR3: CASNRKAGYEQYF

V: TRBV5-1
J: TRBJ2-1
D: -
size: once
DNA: TGCGCCAGCAGCTTGGTGGCAGGCCACTTATCCCCGAATGAGCAGTTCTTC
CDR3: CASSLVAGHLSPNEQFF

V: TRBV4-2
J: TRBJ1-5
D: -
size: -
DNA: TGTGCCAGCAGCCACACAGGGCAAGAGAGTCAGCCCCAGCATTTT
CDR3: CASSHTGQESQPQHF

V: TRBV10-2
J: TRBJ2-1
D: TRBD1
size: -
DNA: TGCGCCAGCAGAGGGGGCTTCTCCTACAATGAGCAGTTCTTC
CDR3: CASRGGFSYNEQFF

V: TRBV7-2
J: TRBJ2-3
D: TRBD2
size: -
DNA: TGTGCCAGCAGCCATGTTTTAGCGGGAGGCAATACGCAGTATTTT
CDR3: CASSHVLAGGNTQYF

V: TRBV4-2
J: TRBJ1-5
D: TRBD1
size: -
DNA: TGTGCCAGCAGCCAAGAGGGGGGACAGGCAAGCAATCAGCCCCAGCATTTT
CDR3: CASSQEGGQASNQPQHF

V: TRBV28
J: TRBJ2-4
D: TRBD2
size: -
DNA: TGTGCCAGCCTCACTAGCGGGTTAGCCAAAAACATTCAGTACTTC
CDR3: CASLTSGLAKNIQYF

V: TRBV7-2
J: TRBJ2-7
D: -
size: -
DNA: TGTGCCAGCAGCCCCGTGGGCCCAGGGGACTACGAGCAGTACTTC
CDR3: CASSPVGPGDYEQYF

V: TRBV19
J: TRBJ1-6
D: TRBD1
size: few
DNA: TGTGCCAGTAGTATCGGCCAGGGGGATATTTCACCCCTCCACTTT
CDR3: CASSIGQGDISPLHF

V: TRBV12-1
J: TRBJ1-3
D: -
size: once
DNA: TGTGCCAGCAGCCACGTCTCGGGGGCCTGCTCTGGAAACACCATATATTTT
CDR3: CASSHVSGACSGNTIYF

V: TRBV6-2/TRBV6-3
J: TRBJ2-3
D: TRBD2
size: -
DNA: TGTGCCAGCAGTACGGCGGGAGCGGGCGCAGATACGCAGTATTTT
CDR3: CASSTAGAGADTQYF

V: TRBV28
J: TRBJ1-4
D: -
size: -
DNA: TGTGCCAGCAGTGAAGGGACTGAAAAACTGTTTTTT
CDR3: CASSEGTEKLFF

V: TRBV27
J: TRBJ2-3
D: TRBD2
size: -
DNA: TGTGCCAGCAACGAAGCGGGGTCCACAGATACGCAGTATTTT
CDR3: CASNEAGSTDTQYF

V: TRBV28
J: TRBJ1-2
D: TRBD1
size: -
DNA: TGTGCCAGCAGGGGACAGGACCGCTATGGCTACACCTTC
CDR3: CASRGQDRYGYTF

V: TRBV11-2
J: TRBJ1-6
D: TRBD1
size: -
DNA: TGTGCCAGCAGCTTAACAGGGGAGAATTCACCCCTCCACTTT
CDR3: CASSLTGENSPLHF

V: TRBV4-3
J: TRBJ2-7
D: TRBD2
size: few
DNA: TGCGCCAGCAGCCAAGATCGGGGGGAGGGCTGGAAGCAGTACTTC
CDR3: CASSQDRGEGWKQYF

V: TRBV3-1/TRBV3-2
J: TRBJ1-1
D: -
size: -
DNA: TGTGCCAGCAGGAATCCGCAGGGGAACACTGAAGCTTTCTTT
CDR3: CASRNPQGNTEAFF

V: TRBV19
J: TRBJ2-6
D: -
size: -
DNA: TGTGCCAGTAGTATAGGTCTCTCTGGGGCCAACGTCCTGACTTTC
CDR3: CASSIGLSGANVLTF

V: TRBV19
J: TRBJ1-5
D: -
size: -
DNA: TGTGCCAGTAGTAGGAGGGGCGGCGATCAGCCCCAGCATTTT
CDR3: CASSRRGGDQPQHF

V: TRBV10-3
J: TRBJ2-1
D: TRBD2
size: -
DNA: TGTGCCATCAGTGAGTCACGGGAGGGCCTCAATGAGCAGTTCTTC
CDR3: CAISESREGLNEQFF

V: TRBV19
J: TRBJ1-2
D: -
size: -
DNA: TGTGCCAATCCGGGGGTCGAATCCTACACCTTC
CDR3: CANPGVESYTF

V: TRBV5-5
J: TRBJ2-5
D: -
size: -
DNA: TGTGCCAGCAGCTTGGGAGTTAGGGGGGAGACCCAGTACTTC
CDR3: CASSLGVRGETQYF

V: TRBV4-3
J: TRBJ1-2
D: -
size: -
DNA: TGCGCCAGCAGCCACATGGGCCTGGGGGTCCCCTATGGCTACACCTTC
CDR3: CASSHMGLGVPYGYTF

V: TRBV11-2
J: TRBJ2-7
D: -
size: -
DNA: TGTGCCAGCAGCTTAGAGCCCAAGAACCCCTACGAGCAGTACTTC
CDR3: CASSLEPKNPYEQYF

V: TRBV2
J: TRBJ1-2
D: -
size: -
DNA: TGTGCCAGCACCGAAGACGGGGGCCCCGGCTACACCTTC
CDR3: CASTEDGGPGYTF

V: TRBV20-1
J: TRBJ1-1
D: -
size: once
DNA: TGCAGTGCTAGTGGGGGGGGTGACACTGAAGCTTTCTTT
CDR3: CSASGGGDTEAFF

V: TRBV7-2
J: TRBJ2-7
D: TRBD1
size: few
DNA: TGTGCCAGCAGCGCGCGACAGGGCTCCTACGAGCAGTACTTC
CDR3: CASSARQGSYEQYF

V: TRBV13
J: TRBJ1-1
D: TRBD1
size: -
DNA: TGTGCCAGCAGCTTAAGGGGACCGGGACAGATGAACACTGAAGCTTTCTTT
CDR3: CASSLRGPGQMNTEAFF